This TCR beta chain was captured in a study of cytomegalovirus exposure and HLA in healthy donors. The V end was cut by 5 bases, the J end by 1 base, with 24 bases between. Per germline, CDR1 SGHVS and CDR2 FQNEAQ. CDR3 length equals 20 residues. A multiplex PCR was run with 60 Vbeta primers and 13 Jbeta primers. TCRdb's copy holds only in-frame clones and misses some; the assay was immunoSEQ multiplex PCR. The sample table sets out roughly 120,000 clones. With respect to this clone: Its antigen is unknown.

Study observations and caveats: TCR beta V- and J-gene trimming, according to a later analysis, was linked to a missense DCLRE1C variant. In an earlier analysis, most TCR beta V segments were productive about 90% or about 30% of the time.

This chain connects TRBV7-8 to TRBJ2-6; a weak D match, TRBD2 (7 bases). The specimen sequenced was PBMCs. This TCR was recovered from a man in his forties or fifties in good health and CMV-seronegative. CDR3 in amino acids: CASSTYKAGATFSGANVLTF. CDR3 coding DNA: TGTGCCAGCAGCACCTACAAGGCGGGGGCTACATTTTCTGGGGCCAACGTCCTGACTTTC.